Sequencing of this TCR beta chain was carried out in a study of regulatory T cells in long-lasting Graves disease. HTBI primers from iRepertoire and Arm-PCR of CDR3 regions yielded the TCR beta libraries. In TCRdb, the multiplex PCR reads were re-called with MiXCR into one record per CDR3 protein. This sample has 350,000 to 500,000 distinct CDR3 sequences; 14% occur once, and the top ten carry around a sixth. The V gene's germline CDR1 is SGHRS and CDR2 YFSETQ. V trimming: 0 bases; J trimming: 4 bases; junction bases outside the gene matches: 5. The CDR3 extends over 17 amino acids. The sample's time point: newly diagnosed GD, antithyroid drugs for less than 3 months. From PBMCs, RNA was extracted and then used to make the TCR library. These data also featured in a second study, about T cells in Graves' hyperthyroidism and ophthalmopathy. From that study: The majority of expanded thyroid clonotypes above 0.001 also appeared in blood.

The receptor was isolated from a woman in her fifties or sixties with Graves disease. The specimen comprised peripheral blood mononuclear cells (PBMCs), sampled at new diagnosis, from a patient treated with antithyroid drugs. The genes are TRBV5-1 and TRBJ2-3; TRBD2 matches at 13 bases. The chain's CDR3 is CASSLGTSGSVADTQYF. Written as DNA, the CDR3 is TGCGCCAGCAGCTTGGGGACTAGCGGGAGTGTCGCAGATACGCAGTATTTT.